This T cell receptor (beta chain) was observed in a study of cytotoxic CD8 clonotypes in ibrutinib-treated CLL. Across the whole study: Response samples were taken after a median around 11 months of treatment, range 6 to 36. Points from the study as a whole: On treatment, the uncommon public clonotypes contracted or remained stable. Clonality rose at ibrutinib response and fell back toward baseline at progression.

This CDR3 comprises 11 residues. Germline V lookup: CDR1 MRHNA, CDR2 SNTAGT. V was clipped by 6 bases and J by 8 bases, with 10 bases between them. Generated by immunoSEQ multiplex PCR, the TCRdb table keeps only in-frame clones and is missing some. The sample carries some 23,000 clones, approximately 71% recorded once. This clone was observed once. What it recognizes is unknown. Sample: PBMCs, taken at disease progression, from a patient treated with ibrutinib. The sequence was collected from a human donor with chronic lymphocytic leukemia. V gene TRBV6-4 combines with J gene TRBJ1-2; no definite D call. CDR3 sequence: CASRGPIGYTF. The CDR3 nucleotides are TGTGCCAGCAGGGGTCCAATCGGCTACACCTTC.